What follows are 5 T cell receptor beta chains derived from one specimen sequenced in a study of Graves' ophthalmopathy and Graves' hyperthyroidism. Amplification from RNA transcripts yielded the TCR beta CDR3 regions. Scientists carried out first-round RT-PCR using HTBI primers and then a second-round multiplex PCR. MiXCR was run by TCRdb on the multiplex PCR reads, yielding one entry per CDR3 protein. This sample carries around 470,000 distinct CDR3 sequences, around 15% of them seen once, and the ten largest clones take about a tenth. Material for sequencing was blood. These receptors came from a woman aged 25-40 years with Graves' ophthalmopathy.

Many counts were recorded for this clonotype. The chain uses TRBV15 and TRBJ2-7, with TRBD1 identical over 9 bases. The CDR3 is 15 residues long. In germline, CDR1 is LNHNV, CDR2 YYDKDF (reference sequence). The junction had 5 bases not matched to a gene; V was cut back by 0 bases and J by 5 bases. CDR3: CATSREGQGLDEQYF. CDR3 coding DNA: TGTGCCACCAGCAGAGAGGGACAGGGCCTCGACGAGCAGTACTTC.

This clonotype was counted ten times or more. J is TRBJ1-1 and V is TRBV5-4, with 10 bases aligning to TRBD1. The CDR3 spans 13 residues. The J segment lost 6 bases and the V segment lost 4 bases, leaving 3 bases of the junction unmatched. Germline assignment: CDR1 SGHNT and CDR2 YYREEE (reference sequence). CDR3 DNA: TGTGCCAGCAGCGACGGGACAGGGGCTGAAGCTTTCTTT. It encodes CASSDGTGAEAFF.

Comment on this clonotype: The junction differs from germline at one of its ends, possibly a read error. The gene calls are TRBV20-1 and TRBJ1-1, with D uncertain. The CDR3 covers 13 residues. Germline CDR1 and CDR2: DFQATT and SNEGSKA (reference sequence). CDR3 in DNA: TGCAGTGCTCTTACTCCTAGGAACACTGAAGTTTTCTTT. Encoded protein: CSALTPRNTEVFF.

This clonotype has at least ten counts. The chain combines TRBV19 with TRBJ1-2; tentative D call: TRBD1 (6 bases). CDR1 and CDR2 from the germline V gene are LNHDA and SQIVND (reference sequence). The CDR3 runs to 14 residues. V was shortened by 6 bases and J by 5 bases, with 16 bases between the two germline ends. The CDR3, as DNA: TGTGCCAGTAGACAGGCGGGGACAAATTATGGCTACACCTTC. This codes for CASRQAGTNYGYTF.

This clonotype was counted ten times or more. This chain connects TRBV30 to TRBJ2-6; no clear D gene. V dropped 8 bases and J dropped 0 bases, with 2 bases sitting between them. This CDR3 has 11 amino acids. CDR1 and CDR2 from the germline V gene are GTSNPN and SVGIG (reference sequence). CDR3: CASSGANVLTF. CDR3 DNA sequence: TGTGCCAGCTCTGGGGCCAACGTCCTGACTTTC.